One TCR beta chain is described in this entry. Its specificity is unknown. CD4+ T cells from unexposed donors were obtained before the COVID-19 pandemic (2011-2018). CD4+ T cells were isolated from the cells after around 11 days of culture. The length of the CDR3 is 15 residues. The V segment lost 1 base and the J segment 7 bases; nucleotides outside the gene matches: 6. Germline CDR1 and CDR2: SGHTS and YDEGEE. The data belong to a study of CD4 T cells in relation to SARS-CoV-2 and coronaviruses. At the level of the study: Controls used an HIV-1 Nef peptide pool or no peptide.

Measured with immunoSEQ multiplex PCR; TCRdb has only the in-frame clones, and not every one. The sample consists of 20,000 to 30,000 clones, around 78% of them appearing once. Sequenced input: CD4+ T cells from PBMCs, cultured in vitro. The receptor was derived from a human donor in good health. The chain uses TRBV5-8 and TRBJ2-7; 12 nucleotides align to TRBD2. CDR3 nucleotides: TGTGCCAGCAGCTTGAGACTAGCGGGAGTGAGGGAGCAGTACTTC. Protein product: CASSLRLAGVREQYF.